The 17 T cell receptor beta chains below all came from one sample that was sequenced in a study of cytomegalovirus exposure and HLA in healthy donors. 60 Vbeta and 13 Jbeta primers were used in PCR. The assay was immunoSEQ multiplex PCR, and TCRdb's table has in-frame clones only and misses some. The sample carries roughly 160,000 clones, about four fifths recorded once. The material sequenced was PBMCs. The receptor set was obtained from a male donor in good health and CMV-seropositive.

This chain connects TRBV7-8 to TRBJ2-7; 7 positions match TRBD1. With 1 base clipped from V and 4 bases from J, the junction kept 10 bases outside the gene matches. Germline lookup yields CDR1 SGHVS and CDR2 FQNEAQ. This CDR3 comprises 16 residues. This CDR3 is CASSLVPGTVLYEQYF. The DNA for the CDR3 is TGTGCCAGCAGCTTAGTACCCGGGACAGTTTTATACGAGCAGTACTTC.

CDR3 coding DNA: TGTGCCAGCTCACTCTCCGGGACAGGGGATGGAAACACCATATATTTT. Translated: CASSLSGTGDGNTIYF. The chain carries TRBV18 and TRBJ1-3; 10 positions agree with TRBD1. Unmatched junction bases numbered 6, after V lost 4 bases and J lost 3 bases. There are 16 residues in the CDR3. CDR1 is KGHSH, CDR2 LQKENI, per germline.

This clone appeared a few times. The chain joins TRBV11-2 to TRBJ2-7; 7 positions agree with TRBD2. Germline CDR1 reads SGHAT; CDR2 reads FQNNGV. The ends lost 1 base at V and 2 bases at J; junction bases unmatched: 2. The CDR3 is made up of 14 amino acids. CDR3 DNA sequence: TGTGCCAGCAGCTTAGTAGCGGGCCCCTACGAGCAGTACTTC. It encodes CASSLVAGPYEQYF.

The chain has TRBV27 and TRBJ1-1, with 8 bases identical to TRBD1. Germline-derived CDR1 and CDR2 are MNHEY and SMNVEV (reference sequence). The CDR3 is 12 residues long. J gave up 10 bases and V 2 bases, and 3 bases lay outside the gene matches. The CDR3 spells CASSLGTGLAFF. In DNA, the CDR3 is TGTGCCAGCAGTTTAGGGACAGGCTTAGCTTTCTTT.

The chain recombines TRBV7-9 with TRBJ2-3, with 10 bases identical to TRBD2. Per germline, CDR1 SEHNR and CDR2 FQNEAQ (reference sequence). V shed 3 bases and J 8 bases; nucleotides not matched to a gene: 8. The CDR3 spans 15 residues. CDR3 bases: TGTGCCAGCAGCTTGCAGCGGGAGGGCCAAGGTACGCAGTATTTT. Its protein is CASSLQREGQGTQYF.

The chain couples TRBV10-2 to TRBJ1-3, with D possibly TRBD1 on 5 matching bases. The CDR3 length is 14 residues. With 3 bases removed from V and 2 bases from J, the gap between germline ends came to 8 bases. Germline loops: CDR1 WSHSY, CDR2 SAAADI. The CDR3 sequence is CASSEQGAGNTIYF. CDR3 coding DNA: TGCGCCAGCAGTGAACAAGGGGCTGGAAACACCATATATTTT.

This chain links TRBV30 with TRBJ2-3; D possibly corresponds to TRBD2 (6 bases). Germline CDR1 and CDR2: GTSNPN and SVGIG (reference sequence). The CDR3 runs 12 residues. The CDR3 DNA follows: TGTGCAGGGAGGATGCCCACAGATACGCAGTATTTT. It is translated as CAGRMPTDTQYF. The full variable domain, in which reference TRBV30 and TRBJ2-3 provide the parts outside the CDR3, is SQTIHQWPATLVQPVGSPLSLECTVEGTSNPNLYWYRQAAGRGLQLLFYSVGIGQISSEVPQNLSASRPQDRQFILSSKKLLLSDSGFYLCAGRMPTDTQYFGPGTRLTVL.

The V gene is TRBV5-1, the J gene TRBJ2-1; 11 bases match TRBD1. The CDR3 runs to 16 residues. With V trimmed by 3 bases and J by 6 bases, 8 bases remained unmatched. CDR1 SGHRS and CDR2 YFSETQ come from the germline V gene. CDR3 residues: CASSYISGTGGNEQFF. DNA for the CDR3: TGCGCCAGCAGCTATATATCCGGGACAGGGGGCAATGAGCAGTTCTTC.

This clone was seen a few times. The CDR3 loop reads CSGGDSSYNEQFF. The DNA of the CDR3 is TGCAGCGGGGGGGACAGCTCCTACAATGAGCAGTTCTTC. The chain joins TRBV29-1 to TRBJ2-1, with D maybe TRBD1 (7 bases). V was cut by 7 bases and J by 0 bases, with 10 bases left in between. The CDR3 loop spans 13 amino acids. Germline-derived CDR1 and CDR2 are SQVTM and ANQGSEA.

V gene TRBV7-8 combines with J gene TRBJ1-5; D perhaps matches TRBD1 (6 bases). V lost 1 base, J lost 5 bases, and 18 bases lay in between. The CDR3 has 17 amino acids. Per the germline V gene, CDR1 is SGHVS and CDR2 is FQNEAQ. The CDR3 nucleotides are TGTGCCAGCAGCTTAGAATCTGGGACACCTATTTATCAGCCCCAGCATTTT. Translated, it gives CASSLESGTPIYQPQHF.

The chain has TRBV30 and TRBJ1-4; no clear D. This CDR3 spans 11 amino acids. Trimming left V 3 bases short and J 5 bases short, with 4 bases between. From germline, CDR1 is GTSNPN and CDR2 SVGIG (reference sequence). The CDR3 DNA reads TGTGCCTGGAGCCCGAATGAAAAACTGTTTTTT. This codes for CAWSPNEKLFF.

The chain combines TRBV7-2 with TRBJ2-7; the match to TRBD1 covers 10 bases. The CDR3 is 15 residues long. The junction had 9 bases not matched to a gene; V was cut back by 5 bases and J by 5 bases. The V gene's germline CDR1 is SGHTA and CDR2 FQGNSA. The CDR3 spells CASSLSGQGWHEQYF. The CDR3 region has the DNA TGTGCCAGCAGCCTATCGGGACAGGGGTGGCACGAGCAGTACTTC.

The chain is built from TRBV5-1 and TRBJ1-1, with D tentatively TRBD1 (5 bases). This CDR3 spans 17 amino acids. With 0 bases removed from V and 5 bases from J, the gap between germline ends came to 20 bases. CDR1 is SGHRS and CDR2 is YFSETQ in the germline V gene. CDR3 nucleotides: TGCGCCAGCAGCTTGGGTTTACCTGGGGAGGGGATAACTGAAGCTTTCTTT. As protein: CASSLGLPGEGITEAFF.

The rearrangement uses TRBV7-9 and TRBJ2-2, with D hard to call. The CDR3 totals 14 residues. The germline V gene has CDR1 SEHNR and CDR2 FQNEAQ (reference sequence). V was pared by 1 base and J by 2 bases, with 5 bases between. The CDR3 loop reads CASSLGANTGELFF. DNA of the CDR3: TGTGCCAGCAGCTTAGGGGCCAACACCGGGGAGCTGTTTTTT. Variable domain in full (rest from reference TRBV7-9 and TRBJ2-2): DTGVSQNPRHKITKRGQNVTFRCDPISEHNRLYWYRQTLGQGPEFLTYFQNEAQLEKSRLLSDRFSAERPKGSFSTLEIQRTEQGDSAMYLCASSLGANTGELFFGEGSRLTVL.

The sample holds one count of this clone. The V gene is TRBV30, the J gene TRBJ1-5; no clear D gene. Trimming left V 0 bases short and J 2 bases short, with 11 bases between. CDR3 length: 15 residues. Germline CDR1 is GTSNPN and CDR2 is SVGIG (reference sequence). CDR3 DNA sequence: TGTGCCTGGAGTGTACCAGGACTTGGCAATCAGCCCCAGCATTTT. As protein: CAWSVPGLGNQPQHF.

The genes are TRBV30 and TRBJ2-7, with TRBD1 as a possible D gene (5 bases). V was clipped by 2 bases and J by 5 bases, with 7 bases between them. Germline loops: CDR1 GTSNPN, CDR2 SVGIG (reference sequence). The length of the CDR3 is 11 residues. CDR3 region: CAWSSGHEQYF. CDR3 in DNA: TGTGCCTGGAGTTCAGGGCACGAGCAGTACTTC.

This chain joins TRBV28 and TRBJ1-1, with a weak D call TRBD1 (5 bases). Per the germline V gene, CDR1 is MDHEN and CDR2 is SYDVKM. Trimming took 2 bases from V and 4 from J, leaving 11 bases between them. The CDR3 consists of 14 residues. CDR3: CASSLGGIGTEAFF. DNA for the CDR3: TGTGCCAGCAGTTTAGGGGGGATTGGCACTGAAGCTTTCTTT. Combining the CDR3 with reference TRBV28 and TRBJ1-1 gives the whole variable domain DVKVTQSSRYLVKRTGEKVFLECVQDMDHENMFWYRQDPGLGLRLIYFSYDVKMKEKGDIPEGYSVSREKKERFSLILESASTNQTSMYLCASSLGGIGTEAFFGQGTRLTVV.